This T cell receptor beta chain was observed in a study of blood T cell repertoires in COVID-19. The wider study: Symptom resolution, clearance, or two negative PCRs marked donors in Cohort 3 as recovered. In each case, the material was cDNA or gDNA derived from T cells, B-cell-depleted T cells, or PBMCs.

CDR1 SNHLY and CDR2 FYNNEI come from the germline V gene. V shed 4 bases and J shed 4 bases, with 10 bases lying between them. This CDR3 spans 13 amino acids. Some clones are missing from TCRdb's copy, which holds only in-frame ones; the method was immunoSEQ multiplex PCR. The repertoire has under 200,000 clones, around three quarters of them found once; the top ten carry over 15%. The specimen was PBMCs or T cells enriched from blood (not recorded which). The chain is built from TRBV2 and TRBJ1-1; D uncertain. This TCR was sampled from a woman aged 70 to 79 in a cohort exposed to, infected with or recovered from COVID-19 (not recorded which). The CDR3 DNA reads as TGTGCCAGCAGTGGGGAAGGGAGCACTGAAGCTTTCTTT. Translated, it gives CASSGEGSTEAFF.